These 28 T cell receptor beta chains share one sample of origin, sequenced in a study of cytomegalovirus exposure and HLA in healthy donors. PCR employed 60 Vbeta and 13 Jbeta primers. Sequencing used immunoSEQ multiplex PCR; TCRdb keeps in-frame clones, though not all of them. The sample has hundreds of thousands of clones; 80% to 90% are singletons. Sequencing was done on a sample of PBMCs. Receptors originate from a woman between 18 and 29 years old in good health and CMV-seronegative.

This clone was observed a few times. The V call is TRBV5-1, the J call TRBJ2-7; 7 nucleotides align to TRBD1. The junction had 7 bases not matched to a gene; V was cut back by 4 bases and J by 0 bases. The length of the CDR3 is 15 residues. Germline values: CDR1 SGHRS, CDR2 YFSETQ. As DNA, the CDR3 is TGCGCCAGCAGCGGGGTCGGGACAGCCTCCTACGAGCAGTACTTC. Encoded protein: CASSGVGTASYEQYF.

The CDR3 nucleotides read TGCGCCAGCAGCCCGGGACTAGCGGGAGATAATGAGCAGTTCTTC. This translates into CASSPGLAGDNEQFF. The V gene is TRBV5-1, the J gene TRBJ2-1; 14 bases are a match to TRBD2. Germline lookup yields CDR1 SGHRS and CDR2 YFSETQ. V was pared by 4 bases and J by 7 bases, with 4 bases of the junction left unmatched. There are 15 residues in the CDR3.

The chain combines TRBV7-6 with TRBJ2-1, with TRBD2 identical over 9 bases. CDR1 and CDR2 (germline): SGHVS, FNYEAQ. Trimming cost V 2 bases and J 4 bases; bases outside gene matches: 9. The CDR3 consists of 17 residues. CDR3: CASSLRRGGPGYNEQFF. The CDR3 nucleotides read TGTGCCAGCAGCTTACGGCGGGGGGGGCCTGGGTACAATGAGCAGTTCTTC.

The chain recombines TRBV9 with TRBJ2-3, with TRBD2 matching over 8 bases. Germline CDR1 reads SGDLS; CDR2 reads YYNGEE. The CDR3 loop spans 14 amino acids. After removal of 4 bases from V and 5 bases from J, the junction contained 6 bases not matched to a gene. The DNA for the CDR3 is TGTGCCAGCAGCACCCGACGGGAGGGAGATACGCAGTATTTT. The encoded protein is CASSTRREGDTQYF.

The CDR3 sequence: CASSPSQGMGFGGYTF. CDR3 in DNA: TGTGCCAGCAGCCCCAGCCAGGGGATGGGCTTTGGAGGCTACACCTTC. The gene calls are TRBV16 and TRBJ1-2, with D possibly TRBD1 on 6 matching bases. The ends were cut back, 4 bases at V and 8 bases at J, with 23 bases in the middle. The CDR3 spans 16 residues. CDR1 is KGHSY, CDR2 FQNENV, per germline. Full variable domain (outside the CDR3, taken from reference TRBV16 and TRBJ1-2): GEEVAQTPKHLVRGEGQKAKLYCAPIKGHSYVFWYQQVLKNEFKFLISFQNENVFDETGMPKERFSAKCLPNSPCSLEIQATKLEDSAVYFCASSPSQGMGFGGYTFGSGTRLTVV.

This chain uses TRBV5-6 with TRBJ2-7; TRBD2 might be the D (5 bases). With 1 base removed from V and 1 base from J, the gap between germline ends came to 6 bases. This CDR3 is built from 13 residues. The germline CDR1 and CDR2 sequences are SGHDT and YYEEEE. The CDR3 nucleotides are TGTGCCAGCAGCTTGCGGGGTTCCTACGAGCAGTACTTC. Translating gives CASSLRGSYEQYF. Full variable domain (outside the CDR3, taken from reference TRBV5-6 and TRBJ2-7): DAGVTQSPTHLIKTRGQQVTLRCSPKSGHDTVSWYQQALGQGPQFIFQYYEEEERQRGNFPDRFSGHQFPNYSSELNVNALLLGDSALYLCASSLRGSYEQYFGPGTRLTVT.

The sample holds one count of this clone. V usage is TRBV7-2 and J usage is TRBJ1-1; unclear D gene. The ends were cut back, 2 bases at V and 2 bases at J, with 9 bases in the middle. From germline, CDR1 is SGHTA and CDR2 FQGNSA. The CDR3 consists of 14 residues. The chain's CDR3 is CASSLWPGNTEAFF. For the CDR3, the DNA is TGTGCCAGCAGCTTATGGCCAGGCAACACTGAAGCTTTCTTT.

CDR3: CASSDTSGGLIRYEQYF. Written as DNA, the CDR3 is TGTGCCAGCAGTGACACTAGCGGGGGGCTTATTAGATACGAGCAGTACTTC. The chain recombines TRBV27 with TRBJ2-5; 12 nucleotides match TRBD2. The DNA end is more similar to TRBJ2-7, so the J call may be wrong. The CDR3 spans 17 residues. Germline CDR1 and CDR2: MNHEY and SMNVEV (reference sequence).

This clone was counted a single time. The CDR3 nucleotides are TGTGCCATCAGTGAGGATCGGGAGAGCAATCAGCCCCAGCATTTT. Residues: CAISEDRESNQPQHF. The chain is built from TRBV10-3 and TRBJ1-5; D is unclear. The germline V and J ends were trimmed by 2 bases and 1 base, with 9 bases remaining between them. CDR3 length: 15 residues. Germline loops: CDR1 ENHRY, CDR2 SYGVKD.

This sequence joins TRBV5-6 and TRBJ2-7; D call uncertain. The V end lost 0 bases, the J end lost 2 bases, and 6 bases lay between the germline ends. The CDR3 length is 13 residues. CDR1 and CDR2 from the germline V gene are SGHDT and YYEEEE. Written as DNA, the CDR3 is TGTGCCAGCAGCTTGGAGCACCCCTACGAGCAGTACTTC. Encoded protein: CASSLEHPYEQYF. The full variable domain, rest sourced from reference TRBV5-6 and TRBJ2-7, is DAGVTQSPTHLIKTRGQQVTLRCSPKSGHDTVSWYQQALGQGPQFIFQYYEEEERQRGNFPDRFSGHQFPNYSSELNVNALLLGDSALYLCASSLEHPYEQYFGPGTRLTVT.

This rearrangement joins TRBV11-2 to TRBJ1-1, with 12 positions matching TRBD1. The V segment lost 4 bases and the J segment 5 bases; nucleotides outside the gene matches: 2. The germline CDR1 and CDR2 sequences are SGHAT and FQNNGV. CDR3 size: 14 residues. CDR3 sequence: CASSWDRGRTEAFF. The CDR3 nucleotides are TGTGCCAGCAGCTGGGACAGGGGGCGAACTGAAGCTTTCTTT.

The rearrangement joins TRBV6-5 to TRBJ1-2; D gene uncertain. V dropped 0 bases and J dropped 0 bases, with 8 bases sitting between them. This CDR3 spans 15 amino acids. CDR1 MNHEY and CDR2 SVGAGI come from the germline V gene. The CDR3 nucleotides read TGTGCCAGCAGTTACTCGAGTAAAGCTAACTATGGCTACACCTTC. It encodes CASSYSSKANYGYTF.

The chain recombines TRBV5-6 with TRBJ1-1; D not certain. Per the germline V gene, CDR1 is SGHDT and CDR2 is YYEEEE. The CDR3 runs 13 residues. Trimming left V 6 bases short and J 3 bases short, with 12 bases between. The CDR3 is CASIPSGDTEAFF. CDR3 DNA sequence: TGTGCCAGCATCCCCTCCGGGGACACTGAAGCTTTCTTT.

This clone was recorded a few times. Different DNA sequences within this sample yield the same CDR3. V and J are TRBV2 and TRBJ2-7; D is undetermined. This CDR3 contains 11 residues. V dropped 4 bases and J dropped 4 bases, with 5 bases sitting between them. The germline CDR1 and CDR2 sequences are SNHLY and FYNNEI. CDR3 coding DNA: TGTGCCAGCAGTGCGAGTTACGAGCAGTACTTC. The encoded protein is CASSASYEQYF.

The CDR3 nucleotides read TGTGCCAGCAGTGTGGAGGGAGGCTCTGGAAACACCATATATTTT. This gives the protein CASSVEGGSGNTIYF. The chain couples TRBV6-5 to TRBJ1-3; D unclear. Germline values: CDR1 MNHEY, CDR2 SVGAGI. The germline V and J ends were trimmed by 5 bases and 0 bases, with 11 bases remaining between them. The CDR3 has 15 residues.

The CDR3 nucleotides are TGTGCCAGTAGTAAAGGACATGAAGCCCTTAACTATGGCTACACCTTC. This codes for CASSKGHEALNYGYTF. This rearrangement joins TRBV19 to TRBJ1-2, with D possibly TRBD1 on 5 matching bases. The CDR3 extends over 16 amino acids. V was clipped by 4 bases and J by 1 base, with 16 bases between them. Germline CDR1 LNHDA, CDR2 SQIVND (reference sequence).

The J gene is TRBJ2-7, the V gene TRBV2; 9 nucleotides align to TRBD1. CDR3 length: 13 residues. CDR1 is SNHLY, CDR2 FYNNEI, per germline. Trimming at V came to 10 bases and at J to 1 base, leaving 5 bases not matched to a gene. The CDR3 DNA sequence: TGTGCCACGACGGACAGGGGTTCCTACGAGCAGTACTTC. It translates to CATTDRGSYEQYF.

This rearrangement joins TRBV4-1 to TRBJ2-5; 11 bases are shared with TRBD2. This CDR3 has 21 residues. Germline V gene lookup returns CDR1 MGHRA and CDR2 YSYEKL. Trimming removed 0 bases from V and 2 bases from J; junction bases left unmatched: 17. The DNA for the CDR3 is TGCGCCAGCAGCCAAGATCGAAGGGGTAGCGGGAGGGCCCTCCTACAAGAGACCCAGTACTTC. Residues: CASSQDRRGSGRALLQETQYF.

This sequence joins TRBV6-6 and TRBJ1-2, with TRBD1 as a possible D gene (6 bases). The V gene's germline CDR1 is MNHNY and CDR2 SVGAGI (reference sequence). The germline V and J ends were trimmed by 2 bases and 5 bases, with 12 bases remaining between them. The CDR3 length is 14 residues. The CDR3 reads CASSYGGGGYGYTF. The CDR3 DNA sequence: TGTGCCAGCAGTTACGGGGGGGGCGGGTATGGCTACACCTTC.

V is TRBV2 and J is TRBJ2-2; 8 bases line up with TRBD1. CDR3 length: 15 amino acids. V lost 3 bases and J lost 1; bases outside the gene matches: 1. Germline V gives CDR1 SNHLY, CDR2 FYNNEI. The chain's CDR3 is CASSEDRVNTGELFF. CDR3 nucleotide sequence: TGTGCCAGCAGTGAGGACAGGGTGAACACCGGGGAGCTGTTTTTT.

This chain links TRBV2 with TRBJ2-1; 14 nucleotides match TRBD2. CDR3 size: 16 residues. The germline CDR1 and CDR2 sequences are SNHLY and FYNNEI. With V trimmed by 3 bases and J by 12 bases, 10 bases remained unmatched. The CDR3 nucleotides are TGTGCCAGCAGTGACAGGACTAGCGGGAGGTCCCTAGGGCAGTTCTTC. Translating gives CASSDRTSGRSLGQFF. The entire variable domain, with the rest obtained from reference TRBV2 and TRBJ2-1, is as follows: EPEVTQTPSHQVTQMGQEVILRCVPISNHLYFYWYRQILGQKVEFLVSFYNNEISEKSEIFDDQFSVERPDGSNFTLKIRSTKLEDSAMYFCASSDRTSGRSLGQFFGPGTRLTVL.

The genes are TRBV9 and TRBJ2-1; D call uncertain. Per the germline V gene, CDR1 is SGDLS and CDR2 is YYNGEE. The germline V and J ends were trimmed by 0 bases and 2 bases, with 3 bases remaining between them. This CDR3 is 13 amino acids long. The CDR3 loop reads CASSVATYNEQFF. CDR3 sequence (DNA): TGTGCCAGCAGCGTAGCTACCTACAATGAGCAGTTCTTC.

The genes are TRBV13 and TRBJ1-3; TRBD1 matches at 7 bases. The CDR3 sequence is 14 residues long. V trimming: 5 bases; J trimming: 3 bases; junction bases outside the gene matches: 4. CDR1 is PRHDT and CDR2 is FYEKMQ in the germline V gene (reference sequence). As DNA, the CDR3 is TGTGCCAGCAGCCTACAGGGGTATGGAAACACCATATATTTT. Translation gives CASSLQGYGNTIYF.

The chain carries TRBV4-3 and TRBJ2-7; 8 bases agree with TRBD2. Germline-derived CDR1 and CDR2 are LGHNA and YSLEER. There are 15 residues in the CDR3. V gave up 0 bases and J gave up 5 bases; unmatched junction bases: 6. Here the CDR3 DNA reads TGCGCCAGCAGCCAAGATCACGGGAGGGGCGACGAGCAGTACTTC. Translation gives CASSQDHGRGDEQYF.

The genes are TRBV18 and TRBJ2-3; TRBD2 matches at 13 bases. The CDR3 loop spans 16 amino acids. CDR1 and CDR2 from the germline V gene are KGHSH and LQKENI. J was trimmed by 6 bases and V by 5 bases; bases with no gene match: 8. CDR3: CASSGGLAGVGDTQYF. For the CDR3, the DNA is TGTGCCAGCTCAGGCGGACTAGCGGGAGTGGGTGATACGCAGTATTTT.

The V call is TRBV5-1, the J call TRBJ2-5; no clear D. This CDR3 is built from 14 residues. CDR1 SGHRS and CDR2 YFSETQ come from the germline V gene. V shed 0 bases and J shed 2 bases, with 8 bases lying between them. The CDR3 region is CASSLVPEQETQYF. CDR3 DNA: TGCGCCAGCAGCTTGGTACCAGAACAAGAGACCCAGTACTTC.

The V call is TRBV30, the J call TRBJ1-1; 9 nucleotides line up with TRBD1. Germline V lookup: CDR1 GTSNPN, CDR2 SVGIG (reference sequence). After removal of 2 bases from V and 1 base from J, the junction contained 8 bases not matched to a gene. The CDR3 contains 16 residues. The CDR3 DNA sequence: TGTGCCTGGAGTCCTCAACCGGGACAGGGGAACACTGAAGCTTTCTTT. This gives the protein CAWSPQPGQGNTEAFF.

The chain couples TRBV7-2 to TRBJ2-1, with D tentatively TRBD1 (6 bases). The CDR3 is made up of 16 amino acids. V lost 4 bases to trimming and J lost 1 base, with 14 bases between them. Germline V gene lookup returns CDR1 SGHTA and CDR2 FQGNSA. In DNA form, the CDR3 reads TGTGCCAGCAGCTCGTTAACAGGGTATTCCTACAATGAGCAGTTCTTC. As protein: CASSSLTGYSYNEQFF. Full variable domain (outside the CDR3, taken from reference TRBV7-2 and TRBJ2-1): GAGVSQSPSNKVTEKGKDVELRCDPISGHTALYWYRQSLGQGLEFLIYFQGNSAPDKSGLPSDRFSAERTGGSVSTLTIQRTQQEDSAVYLCASSSLTGYSYNEQFFGPGTRLTVL.